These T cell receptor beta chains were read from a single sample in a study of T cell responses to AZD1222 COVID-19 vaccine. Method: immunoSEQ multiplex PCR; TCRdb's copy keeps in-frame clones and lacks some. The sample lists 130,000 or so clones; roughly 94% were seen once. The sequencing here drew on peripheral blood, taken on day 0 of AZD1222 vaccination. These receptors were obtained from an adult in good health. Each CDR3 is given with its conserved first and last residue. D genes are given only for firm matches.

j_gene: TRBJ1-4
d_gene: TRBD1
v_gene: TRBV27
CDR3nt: TGTGCCAGCAAACTGAGGCAGGGGGATGAAAAACTGTTTTTT
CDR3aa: CASKLRQGDEKLFF

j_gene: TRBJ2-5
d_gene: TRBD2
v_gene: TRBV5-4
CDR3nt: TGTGCCAGCAGCGTTTTTTCGGGAGGAGGATCAGAGACCCAGTACTTC
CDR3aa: CASSVFSGGGSETQYF

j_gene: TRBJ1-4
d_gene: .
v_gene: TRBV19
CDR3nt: TGTGCCAGTAGATACTTATCGAATGAAAAACTGTTTTTT
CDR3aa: CASRYLSNEKLFF

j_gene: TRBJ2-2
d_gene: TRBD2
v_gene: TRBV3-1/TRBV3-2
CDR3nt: TGTGCCAGCAGCGATTTGAGCGGGAATTGGTACACCGGGGAGCTGTTTTTT
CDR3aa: CASSDLSGNWYTGELFF

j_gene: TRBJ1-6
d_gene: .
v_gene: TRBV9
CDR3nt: TGTGCCAGCAGCGTAGGTCGGGAAGGTAATTCACCCCTCCACTTT
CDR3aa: CASSVGREGNSPLHF

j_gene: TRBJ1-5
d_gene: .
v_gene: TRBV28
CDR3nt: TGTGCCAGCAGTTCACCTCGACAGGCAGTCCAGTTGGCCCAGCATTTT
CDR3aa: CASSSPRQAVQLAQHF

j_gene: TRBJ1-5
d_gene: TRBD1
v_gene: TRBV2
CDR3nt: TGTGCCAGCAGGGGAATCTCAGGGGGAGGTAATCAGCCCCAGCATTTT
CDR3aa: CASRGISGGGNQPQHF

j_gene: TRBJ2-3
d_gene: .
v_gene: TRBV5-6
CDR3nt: TGTGCCAGCAGCTTGGCGGGCTCAGATACGCAGTATTTT
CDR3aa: CASSLAGSDTQYF

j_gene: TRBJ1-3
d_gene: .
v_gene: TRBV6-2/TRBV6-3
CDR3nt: TGTGCCAGCAGTATGGTCGGAAACACCATATATTTT
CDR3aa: CASSMVGNTIYF

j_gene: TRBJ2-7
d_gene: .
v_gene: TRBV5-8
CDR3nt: TGTGCCAGCAGCGGGGCCTACGAGCAGTACTTC
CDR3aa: CASSGAYEQYF

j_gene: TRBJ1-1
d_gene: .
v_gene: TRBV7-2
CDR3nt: TGTGCCAGCAGCTTACGGCCGAACACTGAAGCTTTCTTT
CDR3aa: CASSLRPNTEAFF

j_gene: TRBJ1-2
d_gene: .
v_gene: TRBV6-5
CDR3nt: TGTGCCAGCACGGCAGTTGCTAACTATGGCTACACCTTC
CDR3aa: CASTAVANYGYTF